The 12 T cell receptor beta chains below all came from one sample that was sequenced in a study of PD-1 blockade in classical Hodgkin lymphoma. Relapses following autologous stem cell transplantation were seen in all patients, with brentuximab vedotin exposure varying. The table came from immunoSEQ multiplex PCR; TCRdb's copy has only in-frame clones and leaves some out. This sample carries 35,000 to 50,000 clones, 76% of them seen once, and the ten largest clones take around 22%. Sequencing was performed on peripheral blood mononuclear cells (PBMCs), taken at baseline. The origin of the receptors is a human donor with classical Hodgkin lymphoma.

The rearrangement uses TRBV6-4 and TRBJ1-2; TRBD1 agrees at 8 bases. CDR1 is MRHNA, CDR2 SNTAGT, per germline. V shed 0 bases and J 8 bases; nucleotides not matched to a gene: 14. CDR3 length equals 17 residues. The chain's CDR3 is CASSDSVRGRKGVGYTF. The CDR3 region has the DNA TGTGCCAGCAGTGACTCCGTCAGGGGGCGCAAGGGTGTAGGCTACACCTTC.

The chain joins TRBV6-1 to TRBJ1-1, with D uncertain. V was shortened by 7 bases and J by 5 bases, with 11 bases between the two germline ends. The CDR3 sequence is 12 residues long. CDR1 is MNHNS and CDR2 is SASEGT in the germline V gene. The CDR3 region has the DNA TGTGCCAGCATCCCCAGTGGGACTGAAGCTTTCTTT. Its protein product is CASIPSGTEAFF.

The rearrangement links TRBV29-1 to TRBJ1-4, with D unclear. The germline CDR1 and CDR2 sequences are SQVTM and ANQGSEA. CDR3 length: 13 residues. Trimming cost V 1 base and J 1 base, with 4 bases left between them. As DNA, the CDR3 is TGCAGCGTTGAAGGGGGAACTAATGAAAAACTGTTTTTT. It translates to CSVEGGTNEKLFF.

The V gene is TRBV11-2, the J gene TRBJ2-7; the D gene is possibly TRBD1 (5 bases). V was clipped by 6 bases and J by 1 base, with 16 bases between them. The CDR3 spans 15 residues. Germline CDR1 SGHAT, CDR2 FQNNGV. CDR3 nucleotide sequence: TGTGCCAGCAGTCTAAAGGGGCAGGCTTCCTACGAGCAGTACTTC. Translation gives CASSLKGQASYEQYF.

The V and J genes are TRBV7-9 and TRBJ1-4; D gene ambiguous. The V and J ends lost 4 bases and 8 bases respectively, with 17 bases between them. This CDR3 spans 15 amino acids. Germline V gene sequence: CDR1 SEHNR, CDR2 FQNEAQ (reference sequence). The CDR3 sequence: CASSSTVIEVEKLFF. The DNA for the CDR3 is TGTGCCAGCAGCTCTACAGTGATCGAAGTGGAAAAACTGTTTTTT.

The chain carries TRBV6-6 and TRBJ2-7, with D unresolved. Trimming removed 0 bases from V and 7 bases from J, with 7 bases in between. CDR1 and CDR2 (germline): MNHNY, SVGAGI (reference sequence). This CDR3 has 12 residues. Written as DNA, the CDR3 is TGTGCCAGCAGTTACTCGATCGTAGAGCAGTACTTC. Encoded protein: CASSYSIVEQYF.

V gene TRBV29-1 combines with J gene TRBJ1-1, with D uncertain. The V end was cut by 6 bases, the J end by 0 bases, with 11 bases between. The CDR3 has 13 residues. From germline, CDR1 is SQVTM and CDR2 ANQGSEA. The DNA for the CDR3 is TGCAGCGTCGCGGGTCGGATGAACACTGAAGCTTTCTTT. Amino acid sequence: CSVAGRMNTEAFF.

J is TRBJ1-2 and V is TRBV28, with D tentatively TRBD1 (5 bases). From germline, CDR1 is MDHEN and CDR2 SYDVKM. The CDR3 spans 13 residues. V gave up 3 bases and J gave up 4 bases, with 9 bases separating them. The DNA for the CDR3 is TGTGCCAGCAGTTTCAGGGCAACCTATGGCTACACCTTC. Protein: CASSFRATYGYTF.

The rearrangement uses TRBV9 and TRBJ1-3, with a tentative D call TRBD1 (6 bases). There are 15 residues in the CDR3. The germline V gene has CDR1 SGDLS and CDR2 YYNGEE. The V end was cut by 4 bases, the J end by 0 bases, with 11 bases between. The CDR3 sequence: CASSTRQASGNTIYF. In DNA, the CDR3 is TGTGCCAGCAGCACCCGACAGGCCTCTGGAAACACCATATATTTT.

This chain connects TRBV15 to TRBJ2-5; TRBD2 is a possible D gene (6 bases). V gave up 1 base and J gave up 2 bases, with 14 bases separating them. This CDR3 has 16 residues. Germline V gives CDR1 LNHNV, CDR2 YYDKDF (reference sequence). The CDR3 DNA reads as TGTGCCACCAGCAGAGCTGGGGGGAGGTCTCAAGAGACCCAGTACTTC. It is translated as CATSRAGGRSQETQYF.

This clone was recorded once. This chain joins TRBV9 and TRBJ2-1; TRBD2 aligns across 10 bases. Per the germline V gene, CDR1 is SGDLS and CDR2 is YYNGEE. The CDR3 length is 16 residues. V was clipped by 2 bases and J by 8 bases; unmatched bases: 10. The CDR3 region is CASSVGAGGPWDEQFF. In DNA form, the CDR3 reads TGTGCCAGCAGCGTCGGAGCGGGAGGGCCTTGGGATGAGCAGTTCTTC. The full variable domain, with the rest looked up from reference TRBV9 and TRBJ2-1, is DSGVTQTPKHLITATGQRVTLRCSPRSGDLSVYWYQQSLDQGLQFLIQYYNGEERAKGNILERFSAQQFPDLHSELNLSSLELGDSALYFCASSVGAGGPWDEQFFGPGTRLTVL.

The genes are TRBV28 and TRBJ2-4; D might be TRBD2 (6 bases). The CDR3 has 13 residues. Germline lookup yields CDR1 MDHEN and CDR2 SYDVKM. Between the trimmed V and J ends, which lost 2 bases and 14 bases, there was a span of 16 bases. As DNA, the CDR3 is TGTGCCAGCAGTTTAATGGTTGGGGTAGCGGAGTACTTC. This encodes CASSLMVGVAEYF.